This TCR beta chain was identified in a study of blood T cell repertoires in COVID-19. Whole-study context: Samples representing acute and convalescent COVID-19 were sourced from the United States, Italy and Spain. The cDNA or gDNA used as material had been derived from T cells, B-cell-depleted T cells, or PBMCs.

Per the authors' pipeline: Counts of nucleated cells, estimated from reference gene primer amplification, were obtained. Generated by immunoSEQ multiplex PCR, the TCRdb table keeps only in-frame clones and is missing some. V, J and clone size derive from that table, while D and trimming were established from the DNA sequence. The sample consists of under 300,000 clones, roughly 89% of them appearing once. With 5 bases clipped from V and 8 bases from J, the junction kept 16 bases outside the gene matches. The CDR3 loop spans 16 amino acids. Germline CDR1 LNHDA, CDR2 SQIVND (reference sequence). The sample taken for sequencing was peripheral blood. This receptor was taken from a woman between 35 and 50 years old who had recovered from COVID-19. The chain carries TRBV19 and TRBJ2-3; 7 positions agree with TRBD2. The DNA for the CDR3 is TGTGCCAGTAGTGAGCCAGCTAGCGGAGCCCCCGGTACGCAGTATTTT. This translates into CASSEPASGAPGTQYF.